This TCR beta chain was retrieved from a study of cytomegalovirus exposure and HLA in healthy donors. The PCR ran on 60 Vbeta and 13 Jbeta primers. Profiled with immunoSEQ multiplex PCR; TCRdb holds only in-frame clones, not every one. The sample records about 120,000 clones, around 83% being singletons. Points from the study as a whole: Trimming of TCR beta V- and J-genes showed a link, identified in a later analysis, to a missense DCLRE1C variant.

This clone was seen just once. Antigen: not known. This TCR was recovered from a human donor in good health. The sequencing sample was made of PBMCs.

The CDR3 bases are TGTGCCAGCAGTGGAGACAGGGATGAAGCTTTCTTT. This gives the protein CASSGDRDEAFF. V is TRBV2 and J is TRBJ1-1; 7 nucleotides align to TRBD1. CDR1 and CDR2 (germline): SNHLY, FYNNEI. The CDR3 runs 12 residues. V lost 4 bases to trimming and J lost 7 bases; unmatched junction nucleotides: 3. Together with reference TRBV2 and TRBJ1-1, the CDR3 gives the full variable domain: EPEVTQTPSHQVTQMGQEVILRCVPISNHLYFYWYRQILGQKVEFLVSFYNNEISEKSEIFDDQFSVERPDGSNFTLKIRSTKLEDSAMYFCASSGDRDEAFFGQGTRLTVV.